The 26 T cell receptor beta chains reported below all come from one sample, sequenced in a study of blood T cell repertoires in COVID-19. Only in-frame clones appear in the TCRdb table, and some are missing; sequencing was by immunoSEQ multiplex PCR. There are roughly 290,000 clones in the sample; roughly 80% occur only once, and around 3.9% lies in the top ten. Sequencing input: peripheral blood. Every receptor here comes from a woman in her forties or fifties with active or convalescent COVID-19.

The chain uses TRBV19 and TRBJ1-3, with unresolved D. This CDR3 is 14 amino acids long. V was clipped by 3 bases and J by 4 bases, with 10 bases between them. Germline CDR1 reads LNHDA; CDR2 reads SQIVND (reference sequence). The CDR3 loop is CASSMVGPGNTIYF. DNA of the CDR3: TGTGCCAGTAGTATGGTTGGGCCAGGAAACACCATATATTTT.

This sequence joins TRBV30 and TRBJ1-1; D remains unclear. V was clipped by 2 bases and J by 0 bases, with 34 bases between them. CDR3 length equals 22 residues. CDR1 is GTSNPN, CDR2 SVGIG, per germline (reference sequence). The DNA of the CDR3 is TGTGCCTGGAGTCCACTCCGCAGTGATTTGGGCACCCGAATCTCCTTGAACACTGAAGCTTTCTTT. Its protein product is CAWSPLRSDLGTRISLNTEAFF.

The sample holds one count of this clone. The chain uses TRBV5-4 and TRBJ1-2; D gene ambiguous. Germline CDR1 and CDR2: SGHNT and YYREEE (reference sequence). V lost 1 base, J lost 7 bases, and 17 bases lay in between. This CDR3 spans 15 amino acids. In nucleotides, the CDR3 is TGTGCCAGCAGCTTGATGGCAGGTGGATCCGCTGGCTACACCTTC. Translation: CASSLMAGGSAGYTF.

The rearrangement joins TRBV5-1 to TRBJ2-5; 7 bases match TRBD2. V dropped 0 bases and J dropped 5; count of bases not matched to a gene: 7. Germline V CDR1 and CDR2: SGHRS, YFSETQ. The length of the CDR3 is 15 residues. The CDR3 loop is CASSLGLALPETQYF. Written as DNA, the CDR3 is TGCGCCAGCAGCTTGGGACTAGCTCTTCCCGAGACCCAGTACTTC.

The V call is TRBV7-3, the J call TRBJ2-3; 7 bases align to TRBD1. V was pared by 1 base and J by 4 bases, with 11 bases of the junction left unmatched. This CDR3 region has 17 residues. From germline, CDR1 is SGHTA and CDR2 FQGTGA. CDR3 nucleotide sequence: TGTGCCAGCAGCTTAATGGTCGGGTCGCAGGGGGCAGATACGCAGTATTTT. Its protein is CASSLMVGSQGADTQYF.

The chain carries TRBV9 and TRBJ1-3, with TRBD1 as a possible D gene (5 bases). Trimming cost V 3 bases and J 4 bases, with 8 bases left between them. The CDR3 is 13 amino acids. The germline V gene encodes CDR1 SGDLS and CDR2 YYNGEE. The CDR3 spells CASSGRQGNTIYF. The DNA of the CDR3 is TGTGCCAGCAGCGGCCGACAGGGAAACACCATATATTTT.

The CDR3 sequence is CASSYSDRVGAKTQYF. DNA for the CDR3: TGTGCCAGCAGTTACTCGGACAGGGTCGGGGCAAAGACCCAGTACTTC. The chain carries TRBV6-5 and TRBJ2-5, with 8 bases fitting TRBD1. Germline CDR1 and CDR2: MNHEY and SVGAGI. V shed 0 bases and J 6 bases; nucleotides not matched to a gene: 9. The CDR3 consists of 16 residues.

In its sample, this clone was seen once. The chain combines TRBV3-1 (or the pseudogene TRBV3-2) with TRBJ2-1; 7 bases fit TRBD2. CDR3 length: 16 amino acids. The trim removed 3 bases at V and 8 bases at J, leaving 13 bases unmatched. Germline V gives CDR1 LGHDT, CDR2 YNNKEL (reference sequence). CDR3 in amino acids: CASSQHLAEISDEQFF. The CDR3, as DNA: TGTGCCAGCAGCCAGCACCTAGCGGAAATTTCGGATGAGCAGTTCTTC.

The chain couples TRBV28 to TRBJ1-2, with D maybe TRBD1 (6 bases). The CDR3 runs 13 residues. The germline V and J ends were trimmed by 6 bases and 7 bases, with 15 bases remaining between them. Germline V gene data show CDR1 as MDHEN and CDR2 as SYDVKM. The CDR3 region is CASSLADRSGYTF. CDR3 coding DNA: TGTGCCAGCAGCCTCGCGGACAGAAGTGGCTACACCTTC.

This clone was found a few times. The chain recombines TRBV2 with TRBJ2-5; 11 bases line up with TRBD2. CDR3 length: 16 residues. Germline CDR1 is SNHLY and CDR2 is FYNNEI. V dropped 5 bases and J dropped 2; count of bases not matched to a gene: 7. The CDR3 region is CASSPRLAGYQETQYF. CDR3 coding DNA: TGTGCCAGCAGTCCCCGACTAGCGGGATATCAAGAGACCCAGTACTTC.

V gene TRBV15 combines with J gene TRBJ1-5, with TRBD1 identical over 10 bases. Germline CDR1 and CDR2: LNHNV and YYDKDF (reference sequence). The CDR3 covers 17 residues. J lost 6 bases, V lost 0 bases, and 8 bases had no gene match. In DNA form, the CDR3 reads TGTGCCACCAGCAGAGATGGGGGACAGGGGAGAAGTCAGCCCCAGCATTTT. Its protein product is CATSRDGGQGRSQPQHF.

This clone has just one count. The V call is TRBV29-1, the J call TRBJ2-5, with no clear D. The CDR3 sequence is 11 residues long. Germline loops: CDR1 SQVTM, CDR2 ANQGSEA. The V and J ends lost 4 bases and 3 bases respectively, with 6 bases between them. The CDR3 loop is CSVVREETQYF. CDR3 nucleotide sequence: TGCAGCGTTGTCCGGGAAGAGACCCAGTACTTC.

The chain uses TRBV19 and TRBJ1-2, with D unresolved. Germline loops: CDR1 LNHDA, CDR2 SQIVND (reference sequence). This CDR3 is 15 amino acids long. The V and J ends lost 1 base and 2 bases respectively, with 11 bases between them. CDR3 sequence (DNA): TGTGCCAGTAGTATAGGCCCGGGGTCGAACTATGGCTACACCTTC. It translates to CASSIGPGSNYGYTF.

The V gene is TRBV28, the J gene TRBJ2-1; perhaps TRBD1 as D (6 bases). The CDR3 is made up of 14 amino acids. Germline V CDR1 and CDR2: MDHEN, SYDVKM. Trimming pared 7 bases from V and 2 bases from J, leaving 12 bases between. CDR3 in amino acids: CASTPGTTYNEQFF. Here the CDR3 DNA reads TGTGCCAGCACCCCCGGGACAACCTACAATGAGCAGTTCTTC.

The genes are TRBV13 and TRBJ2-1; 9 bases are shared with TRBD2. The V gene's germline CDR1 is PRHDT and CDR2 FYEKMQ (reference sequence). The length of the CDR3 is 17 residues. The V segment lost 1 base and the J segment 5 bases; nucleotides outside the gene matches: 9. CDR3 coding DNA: TGTGCCAGCAGCTTAGAGGGGCCGGCTAGCGGGAACAATGAGCAGTTCTTC. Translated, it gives CASSLEGPASGNNEQFF.

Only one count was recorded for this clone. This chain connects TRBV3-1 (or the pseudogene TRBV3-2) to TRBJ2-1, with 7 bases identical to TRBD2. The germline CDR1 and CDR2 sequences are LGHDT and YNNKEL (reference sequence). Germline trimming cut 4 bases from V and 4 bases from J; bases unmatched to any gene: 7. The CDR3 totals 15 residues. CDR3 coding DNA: TGTGCCAGCAGCCTAGGACTAGAGCCTTACAATGAGCAGTTCTTC. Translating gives CASSLGLEPYNEQFF.

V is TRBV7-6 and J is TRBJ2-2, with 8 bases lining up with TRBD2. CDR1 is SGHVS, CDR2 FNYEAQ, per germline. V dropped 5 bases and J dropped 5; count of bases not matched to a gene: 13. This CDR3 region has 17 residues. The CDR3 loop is CASSPKVPGGRTGELFF. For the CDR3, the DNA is TGTGCCAGCAGCCCGAAAGTTCCGGGAGGGAGGACCGGGGAGCTGTTTTTT.

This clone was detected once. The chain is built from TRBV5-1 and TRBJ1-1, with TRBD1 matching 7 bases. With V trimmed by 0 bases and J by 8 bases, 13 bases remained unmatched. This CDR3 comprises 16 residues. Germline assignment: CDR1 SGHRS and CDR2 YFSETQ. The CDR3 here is CASSLVPPGQAWEAFF. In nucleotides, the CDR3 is TGCGCCAGCAGCTTGGTACCCCCTGGACAGGCCTGGGAAGCTTTCTTT.

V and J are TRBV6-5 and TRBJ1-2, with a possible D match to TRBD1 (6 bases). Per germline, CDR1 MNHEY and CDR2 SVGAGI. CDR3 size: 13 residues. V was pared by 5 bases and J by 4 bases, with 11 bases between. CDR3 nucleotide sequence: TGTGCCAGCAGTCCCACAGGGATCTATGGCTACACCTTC. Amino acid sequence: CASSPTGIYGYTF.

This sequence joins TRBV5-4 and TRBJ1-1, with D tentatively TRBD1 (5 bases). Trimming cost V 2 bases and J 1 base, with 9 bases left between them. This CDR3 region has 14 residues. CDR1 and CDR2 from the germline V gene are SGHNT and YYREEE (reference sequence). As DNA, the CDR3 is TGTGCCAGCAGCTTTGGACATACGAACACTGAAGCTTTCTTT. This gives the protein CASSFGHTNTEAFF.

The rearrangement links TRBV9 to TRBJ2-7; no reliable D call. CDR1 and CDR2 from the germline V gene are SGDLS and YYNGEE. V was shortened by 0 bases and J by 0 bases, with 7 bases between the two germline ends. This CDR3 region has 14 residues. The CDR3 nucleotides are TGTGCCAGCAGCGTAGACCCAGGCTCCTACGAGCAGTACTTC. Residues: CASSVDPGSYEQYF.

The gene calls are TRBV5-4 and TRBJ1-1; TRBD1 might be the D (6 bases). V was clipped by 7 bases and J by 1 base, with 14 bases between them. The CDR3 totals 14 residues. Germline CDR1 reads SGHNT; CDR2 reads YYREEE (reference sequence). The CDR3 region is CASWRGGRNTEAFF. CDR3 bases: TGTGCCAGCTGGCGGGGGGGCAGGAACACTGAAGCTTTCTTT.

The CDR3: CASSLDRSGDTEAFF. The CDR3 bases are TGTGCCAGCAGCTTGGATAGGTCGGGGGACACTGAAGCTTTCTTT. The chain recombines TRBV5-4 with TRBJ1-1, with a tentative D call TRBD1 (5 bases). Germline CDR1 reads SGHNT; CDR2 reads YYREEE (reference sequence). CDR3 length equals 15 residues. Deletions cut 0 bases from V and 3 bases from J, with 12 bases between.

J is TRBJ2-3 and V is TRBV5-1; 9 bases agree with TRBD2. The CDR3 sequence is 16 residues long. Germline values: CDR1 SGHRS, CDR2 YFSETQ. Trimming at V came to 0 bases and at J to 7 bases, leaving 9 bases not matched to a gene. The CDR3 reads CASSLAASGTANTQYF. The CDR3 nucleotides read TGCGCCAGCAGCTTGGCGGCTAGCGGGACGGCTAATACGCAGTATTTT.

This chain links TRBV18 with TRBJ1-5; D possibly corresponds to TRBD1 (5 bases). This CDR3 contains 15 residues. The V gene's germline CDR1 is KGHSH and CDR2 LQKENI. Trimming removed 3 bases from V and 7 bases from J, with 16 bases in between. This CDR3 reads CASSPTGTYGQPQHF. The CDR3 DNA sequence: TGTGCCAGCTCACCGACCGGGACTTATGGCCAGCCCCAGCATTTT.

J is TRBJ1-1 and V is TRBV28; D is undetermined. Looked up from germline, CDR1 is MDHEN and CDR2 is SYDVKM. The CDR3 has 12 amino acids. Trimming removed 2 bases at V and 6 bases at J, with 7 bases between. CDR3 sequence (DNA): TGTGCCAGCAGTTTAAGTCGGTCTGAAGCTTTCTTT. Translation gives CASSLSRSEAFF.